A selection of T cell receptor beta chains follows, all from one sample in a study of spatial heterogeneity in lung cancer. Each CDR3 protein gets one entry after TCRdb re-called the 5' RACE reads with MiXCR. Of 82,000 or so distinct CDR3 sequences listed, about 12% were seen once; the top ten hold around 4.6%. The source material was PBMCs, sampled at surgery. These TCRs come from a male donor with early-stage non-small cell lung cancer. CDR3s include the opening cysteine and the closing phenylalanine or tryptophan. The D gene is left open where the match is weak. Rows may omit the clone size; those that give it use once, few, many or a size class.

V gene	clone size	J gene	D gene	CDR3 DNA	CDR3 protein
TRBV6-1	.	TRBJ1-1	.	TGTGCCAGCAGTGTCTCAAGGGATGGCTCTGAAGCTTTCTTT	CASSVSRDGSEAFF
TRBV30	many	TRBJ1-1	.	TGTGCCTGGAGTGTAGTGACTGAAGCTTTCTTT	CAWSVVTEAFF
TRBV3-1	few	TRBJ2-7	TRBD2	TGTGCCAGCAGCCAATCTAGCGGGATTGACGAGCAGTACTTC	CASSQSSGIDEQYF
TRBV3-1	few	TRBJ2-3	.	TGTGCCAGCAGCCAAGATGAGCAGTCCACAGATACGCAGTATTTT	CASSQDEQSTDTQYF
TRBV2	.	TRBJ2-3	.	TGTGCCAGCAGTGTCGAGCTTTCAGATACGCAGTATTTT	CASSVELSDTQYF
TRBV24-1	.	TRBJ2-3	.	TGTGCCACCCAAAGCGCTAGCATCGCAGATACGCAGTATTTT	CATQSASIADTQYF
TRBV19	many	TRBJ1-2	.	TGTGCCAGTAGTCTGGACGTTGTCTATGGCTACACCTTC	CASSLDVVYGYTF
TRBV3-1	.	TRBJ2-1	.	TGTGCCAGCAGCCAAGGAAGCTCCTACAATGAGCAGTTCTTC	CASSQGSSYNEQFF
TRBV29-1	few	TRBJ2-5	TRBD1	TGCAGCGGGGGACAGCAGAAAGAGACCCAGTACTTC	CSGGQQKETQYF
TRBV6-5	.	TRBJ1-2	TRBD1	TGTGCCAGCAGTAAGACAGGGAACTATGGCTACACCTTC	CASSKTGNYGYTF
TRBV29-1	many	TRBJ1-4	TRBD1	TGCAGCGTTGAAGATGACAGGGCAACTAATGAAAAACTGTTTTTT	CSVEDDRATNEKLFF
TRBV13	.	TRBJ2-2	.	TGTGCCAGCAGCCAGATCAACTCTTGGAACACCGGGGAGCTGTTTTTT	CASSQINSWNTGELFF
TRBV6-5	.	TRBJ2-5	.	TGTGCCAGCACATTAATCGGAGCTCTCGGCGAGACCCAGTACTTC	CASTLIGALGETQYF
TRBV7-2	many	TRBJ1-2	TRBD1	TGTGCCAGCACTCCGGGACAGGCTAACTATGGCTACACCTTC	CASTPGQANYGYTF
TRBV2	many	TRBJ1-1	.	TGTGCCAGTTGGGGGAACACTGAAGCTTTCTTT	CASWGNTEAFF
TRBV19	few	TRBJ2-1	.	TGTGCCAGTAGTACCCCGGGACTCTACAATGAGCAGTTCTTC	CASSTPGLYNEQFF
TRBV5-1	many	TRBJ2-3	.	TGCGCCAGCAGCTTGGGAGGAGATACGCAGTATTTT	CASSLGGDTQYF
TRBV5-5	few	TRBJ2-7	.	TGTGCCAGCAGCTTGGAAGGTTTCGCCTACGAGCAGTACTTC	CASSLEGFAYEQYF
TRBV5-1	few	TRBJ2-1	TRBD2	TGCGCCAGCAGCGAAGAAGGACTAGCGGGAGGATCCTGGCAGTTCTTC	CASSEEGLAGGSWQFF
TRBV19	few	TRBJ2-3	TRBD1	TGTGCCAGTAGTATTCCGTACAGGGGCCGGCGTACGCAGTATTTT	CASSIPYRGRRTQYF
TRBV7-9	few	TRBJ2-3	.	TGTGCCAGCAGCTTACCCCCTAGCGTAGATACGCAGTATTTT	CASSLPPSVDTQYF
TRBV29-1	few	TRBJ2-7	TRBD1	TGCAGTGCTTTGGGACAGGGGGGGTACGAGCAGTACTTC	CSALGQGGYEQYF
TRBV6-1	.	TRBJ1-1	.	TGTGCCAGCAGTGAAGTGAGGGTAAGGAACACTGAAGCTTTCTTT	CASSEVRVRNTEAFF
TRBV25-1	few	TRBJ2-3	TRBD1	TGTGCCAGCAGTGATCACAGGGGGGCCCCAGATACGCAGTATTTT	CASSDHRGAPDTQYF
TRBV5-5	many	TRBJ2-2	.	TGTGCCAGCACCTTAAGCCCCCTCGGCAGGGCGAACACCGGGGAGCTGTTTTTT	CASTLSPLGRANTGELFF
TRBV20-1	few	TRBJ2-6	.	TGCAGTGCCCGGCGGTCTGGGGCCAACGTCCTGACTTTC	CSARRSGANVLTF
TRBV6-1	few	TRBJ2-4	.	TGTGCCAGCAGTGAATTGCCAGGGAAGGCTATCGCCAAAAACATTCAGTACTTC	CASSELPGKAIAKNIQYF
TRBV14	many	TRBJ1-2	.	TGTGCCAGCAGCCAAGATCAGCACAGGACAAACTATGGCTACACCTTC	CASSQDQHRTNYGYTF
TRBV7-9	.	TRBJ2-5	.	TGTGCCAGCAGCTTAGGCCCGCCCCCGGAGACCCAGTACTTC	CASSLGPPPETQYF
TRBV5-1	few	TRBJ1-3	.	TGCGCCAGCAGCTTGGATTCCGCCCACTCTGGAAACACCATATATTTT	CASSLDSAHSGNTIYF
TRBV5-1	.	TRBJ2-7	.	TGCGCCAGCAGCTTGGACAGGAGTTTTAACGAGCAGTACTTC	CASSLDRSFNEQYF
TRBV6-6	many	TRBJ1-3	.	TGTGCCAGCAGTTATCAAGGGGGTTCTGGAAACACCATATATTTT	CASSYQGGSGNTIYF